The rows below give T cell receptor beta chains drawn from one sample of a study of CD8+CD57+ T cells in acquired aplastic anemia. TCRdb independently ran MiXCR on the reads; one entry per CDR3 protein. The table includes roughly 420,000 distinct CDR3 sequences, just under 70% detected once. Material: sorted CD4+, CD8+, or CD8+CD57+ T cells (not recorded which) from PBMCs. The receptors come from a human donor in good health, serving as a control. Each CDR3 is given with its conserved first and last residue. The D gene is left open where the match is weak. Size values are once, few and many counts, or a class for expanded clones, and some rows have none.

v_gene,abundance,d_gene,j_gene,CDR3nt,CDR3aa
TRBV3-1,many,-,TRBJ1-5,TGTGCCAGCAGCGGGAACCGTGGTCAGCCCCAGCATTTT,CASSGNRGQPQHF
TRBV10-3,-,-,TRBJ1-1,TGTGCCATCGGGGACAATACGATCACTGAAGCTTTCTTT,CAIGDNTITEAFF
TRBV6-2/TRBV6-3,-,TRBD1,TRBJ2-1,TGTGCCAGCAGTGGCCGGGACAGCCACTACAATGAGCAGTTCTTC,CASSGRDSHYNEQFF
TRBV9,-,TRBD2,TRBJ2-7,TGTGCCAGCAGCGGAGGCGGGCGGGGGGGGGAGCAGTACTTC,CASSGGGRGGEQYF
TRBV2,many,TRBD1,TRBJ1-1,TGTGCCGGAGGGACAGACCCGAACACTGAAGCTTTCTTT,CAGGTDPNTEAFF
TRBV19,few,TRBD1,TRBJ1-1,TGTGCCAGCACCGGACAGGGCACTGAAGCTTTCTTT,CASTGQGTEAFF
TRBV20-1,-,-,TRBJ1-2,TGCAGTGCTAAGGGGGAGGAAAAACTGTACACCTTC,CSAKGEEKLYTF
TRBV20-1,-,-,TRBJ1-2,TGCAGTGCCAAGAGAGAGAGCGGCGGCTACACCTTC,CSAKRESGGYTF
TRBV7-6,once,-,TRBJ1-1,TGTGCCAGCAGCTCTCGGGGGGGAACAGATACGCAGTATTTCTTT,CASSSRGGTDTQYFF
TRBV6-1,many,TRBD1,TRBJ1-4,TGTGCCAGCACCAAATCGGACGGGACAGGGAGGGGTGAAAAACTGTTTTTT,CASTKSDGTGRGEKLFF
TRBV20-1,-,TRBD1,TRBJ1-5,TGCAGTGCTAGAGTAACAGGGGATAGCAATCAGCCCCAGCATTTT,CSARVTGDSNQPQHF
TRBV5-1,once,TRBD1,TRBJ1-2,TGCGCCAGCAGCTCCAGACAGGGACATTGCTACACCTTC,CASSSRQGHCYTF
TRBV10-2,-,TRBD2,TRBJ2-3,TGCGCCGGGATTGCGGGAGGGGATACGCAGTATTTT,CAGIAGGDTQYF
TRBV7-2,-,TRBD2,TRBJ2-7,TGTGCCAGCAGCCGAAGGAGCGGGGGGGCCTACAATGAGTTC,CASSRRSGGAYNEF
TRBV9,many,TRBD1,TRBJ2-3,TGTGCCAGCAGGGCTGGGACAGGGGGCACAGATACGCAGTATTTT,CASRAGTGGTDTQYF
TRBV19,-,TRBD1,TRBJ1-2,TGTGCCAGTAGGCTGACAGGGGCCCTCGGCTACGCCTTCACCTTC,CASRLTGALGYAFTF
TRBV24-1,once,-,TRBJ1-1,TGTGCCAGCAGCTTAGGAAAGGGTGGGGCCACTGAAGCTTTCTTT,CASSLGKGGATEAFF
TRBV12-3/TRBV12-4,-,-,TRBJ2-1,TGTGCCAGCAGTCCAGTCAGGGCGGCCCAGTTCTTC,CASSPVRAAQFF
TRBV5-4,-,-,TRBJ1-2,TGTGCCAGCAGTTTGGGGGGCTGCTACACCTTC,CASSLGGCYTF
TRBV20-1,-,-,TRBJ1-5,TGCAGTGCTAGAGCTAGAATCAATAGGCCCCAGCATTTT,CSARARINRPQHF
TRBV5-1,many,-,TRBJ1-2,TGCGCCAGCAGCTTGGGGGTGCAGGGACCCAGTGGCTACACCTTC,CASSLGVQGPSGYTF
TRBV5-4,-,-,TRBJ2-3,TGTGCCAGCAGCTTGGCAGGTCAGGATACGCAGTATTTT,CASSLAGQDTQYF
TRBV12-5,once,-,TRBJ2-7,TGTGCTAGTGGCATCCCAACGCGGGGCTACGAGCAGTACTTC,CASGIPTRGYEQYF
TRBV5-1,many,-,TRBJ2-5,TGCGCCAGCAGCTTGAACCCAGCGGCCCAAGAGACCCAGTACTTC,CASSLNPAAQETQYF
TRBV9,-,-,TRBJ1-1,TGTGCCAGTAGTTTCATACCGGGTCAGTTAACGAGGAACATTGAAGCTTTCTTT,CASSFIPGQLTRNIEAFF
TRBV20-1,-,-,TRBJ1-5,TGCAGTGCTGAGGTGGGGGGGGATCAGCCCCAGCATTTT,CSAEVGGDQPQHF
TRBV7-2,many,-,TRBJ2-3,TGTGCCAGCAGCTTAAGGGGGGGGCGCACAGATACGCAGTATTTT,CASSLRGGRTDTQYF